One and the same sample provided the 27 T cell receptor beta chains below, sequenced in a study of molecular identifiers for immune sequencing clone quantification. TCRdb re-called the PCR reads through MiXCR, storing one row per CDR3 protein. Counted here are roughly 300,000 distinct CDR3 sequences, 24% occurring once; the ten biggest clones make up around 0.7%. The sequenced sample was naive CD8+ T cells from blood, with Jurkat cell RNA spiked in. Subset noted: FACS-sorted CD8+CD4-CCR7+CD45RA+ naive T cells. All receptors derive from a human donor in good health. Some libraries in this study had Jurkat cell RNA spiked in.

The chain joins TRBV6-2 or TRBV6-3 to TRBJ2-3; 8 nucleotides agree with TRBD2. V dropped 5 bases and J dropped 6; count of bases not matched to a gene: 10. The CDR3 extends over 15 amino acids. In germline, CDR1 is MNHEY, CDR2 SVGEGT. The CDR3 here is CASSPSGSKKDTQYF. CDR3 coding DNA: TGTGCCAGCAGTCCAAGCGGGAGTAAGAAGGATACGCAGTATTTT.

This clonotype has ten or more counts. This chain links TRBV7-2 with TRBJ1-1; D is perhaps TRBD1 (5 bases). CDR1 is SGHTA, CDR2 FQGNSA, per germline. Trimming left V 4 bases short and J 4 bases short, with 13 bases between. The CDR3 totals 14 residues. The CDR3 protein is CASSSRVLGTEAFF. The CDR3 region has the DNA TGTGCCAGCAGCTCCAGGGTATTGGGCACTGAAGCTTTCTTT.

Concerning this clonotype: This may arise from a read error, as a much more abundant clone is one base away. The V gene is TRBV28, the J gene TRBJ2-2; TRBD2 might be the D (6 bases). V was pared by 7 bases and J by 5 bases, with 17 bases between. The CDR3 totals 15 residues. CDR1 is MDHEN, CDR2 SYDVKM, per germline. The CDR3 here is CASIPERVETGELFF. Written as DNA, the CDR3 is TGTGCCAGCATTCCGGAGCGGGTGGAGACCGGGGAGCTGTTTTTT.

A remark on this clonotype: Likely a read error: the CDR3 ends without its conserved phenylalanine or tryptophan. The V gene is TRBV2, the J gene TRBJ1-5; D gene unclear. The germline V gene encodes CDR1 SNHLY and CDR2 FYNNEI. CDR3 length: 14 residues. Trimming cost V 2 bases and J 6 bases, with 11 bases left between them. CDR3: CASSEWSGSQPQHS. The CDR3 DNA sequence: TGTGCCAGCAGTGAATGGTCTGGGAGTCAGCCCCAGCATTCT.

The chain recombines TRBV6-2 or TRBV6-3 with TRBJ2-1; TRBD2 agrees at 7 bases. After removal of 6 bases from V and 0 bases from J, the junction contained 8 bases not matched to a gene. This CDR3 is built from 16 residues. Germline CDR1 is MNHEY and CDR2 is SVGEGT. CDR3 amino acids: CASSLGTTLSYNEQFF. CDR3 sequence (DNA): TGTGCCAGCAGCCTAGGGACTACCCTCTCCTACAATGAGCAGTTCTTC.

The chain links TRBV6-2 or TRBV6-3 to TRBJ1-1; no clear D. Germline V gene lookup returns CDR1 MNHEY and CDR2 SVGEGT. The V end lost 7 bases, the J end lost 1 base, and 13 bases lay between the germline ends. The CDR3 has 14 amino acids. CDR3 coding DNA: TGTGCCAGCATCAACACCCAGCAGAACACTGAAGCTTTCTTT. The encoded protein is CASINTQQNTEAFF.

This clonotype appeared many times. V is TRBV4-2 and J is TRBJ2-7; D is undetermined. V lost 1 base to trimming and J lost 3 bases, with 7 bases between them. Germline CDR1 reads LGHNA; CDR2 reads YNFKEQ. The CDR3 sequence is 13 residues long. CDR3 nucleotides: TGTGCCAGCAGCCAAGTGGTCGTCTACGAGCAGTACTTC. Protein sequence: CASSQVVVYEQYF.

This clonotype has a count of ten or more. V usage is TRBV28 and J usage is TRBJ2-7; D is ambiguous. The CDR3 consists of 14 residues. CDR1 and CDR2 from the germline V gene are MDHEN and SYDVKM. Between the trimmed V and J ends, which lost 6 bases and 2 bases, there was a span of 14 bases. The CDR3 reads CASSDPTPTYEQYF. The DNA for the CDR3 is TGTGCCAGCAGCGATCCCACCCCCACCTACGAGCAGTACTTC.

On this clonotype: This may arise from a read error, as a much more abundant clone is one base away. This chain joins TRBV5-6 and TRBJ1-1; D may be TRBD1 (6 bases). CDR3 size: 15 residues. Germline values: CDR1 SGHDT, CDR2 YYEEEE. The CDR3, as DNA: TGTGCCAGCAGCTTGGCCCTTGGCAGGGACACTGGAGCTTTCTTT. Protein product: CASSLALGRDTGAFF.

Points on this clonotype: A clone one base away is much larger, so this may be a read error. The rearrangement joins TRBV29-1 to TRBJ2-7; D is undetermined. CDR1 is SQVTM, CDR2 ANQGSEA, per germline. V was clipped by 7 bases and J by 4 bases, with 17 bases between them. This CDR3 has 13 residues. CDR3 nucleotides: TGCAGCGCCGGTAGCTGGAGACTGTACGAGCAGTACTTC. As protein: CSAGSWRLYEQYF.

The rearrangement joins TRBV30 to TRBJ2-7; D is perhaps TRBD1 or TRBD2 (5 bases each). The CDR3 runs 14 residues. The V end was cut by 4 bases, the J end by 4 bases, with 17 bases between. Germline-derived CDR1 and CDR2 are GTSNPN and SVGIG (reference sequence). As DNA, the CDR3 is TGTGCCTGGACCCCCGGGGCAGGAGTTTACGAGCAGTACTTC. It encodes CAWTPGAGVYEQYF.

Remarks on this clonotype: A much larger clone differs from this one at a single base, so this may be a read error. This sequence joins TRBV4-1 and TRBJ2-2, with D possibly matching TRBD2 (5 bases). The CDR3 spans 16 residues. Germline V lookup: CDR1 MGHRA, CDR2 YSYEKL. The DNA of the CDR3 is TGCGCCGGCAGCGATACCCCAGGAAGGGAGACCGGGGAGCTGTTTTTT. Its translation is CAGSDTPGRETGELFF.

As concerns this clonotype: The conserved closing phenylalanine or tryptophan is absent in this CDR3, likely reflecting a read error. CDR3 region: CASSLGGLNTEAFS. Here the CDR3 DNA reads TGTGCCAGCAGCTTAGGCGGCCTGAACACTGAAGCTTTCTCT. The rearrangement joins TRBV7-9 to TRBJ1-1; no firm D call. The V and J ends lost 1 base and 0 bases respectively, with 6 bases between them. CDR1 is SEHNR, CDR2 FQNEAQ, per germline (reference sequence). CDR3 length: 14 amino acids.

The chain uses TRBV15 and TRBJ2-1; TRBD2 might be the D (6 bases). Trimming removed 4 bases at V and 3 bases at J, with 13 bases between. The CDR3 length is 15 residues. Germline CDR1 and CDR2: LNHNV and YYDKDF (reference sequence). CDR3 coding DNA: TGTGCCACCAGCACATCCGAGGGACTCTACAATGAGCAGTTCTTC. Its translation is CATSTSEGLYNEQFF.

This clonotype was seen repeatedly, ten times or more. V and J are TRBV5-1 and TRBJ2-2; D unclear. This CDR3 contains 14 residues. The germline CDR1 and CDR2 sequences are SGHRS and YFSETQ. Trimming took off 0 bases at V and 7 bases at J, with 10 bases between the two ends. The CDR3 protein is CASSLVLPSGELFF. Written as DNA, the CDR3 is TGCGCCAGCAGCTTGGTTCTTCCTAGCGGGGAGCTGTTTTTT.

The CDR3 bases are TGCAGTGCTAGAGATCTACTAGCGGGGGAGTCGACAGATACGCAGTATTTT. It encodes CSARDLLAGESTDTQYF. The rearrangement joins TRBV20-1 to TRBJ2-3, with 11 bases that match TRBD2. CDR1 is DFQATT and CDR2 is SNEGSKA in the germline V gene (reference sequence). The CDR3 sequence is 17 residues long. Trimming cost V 0 bases and J 3 bases; bases outside gene matches: 8.

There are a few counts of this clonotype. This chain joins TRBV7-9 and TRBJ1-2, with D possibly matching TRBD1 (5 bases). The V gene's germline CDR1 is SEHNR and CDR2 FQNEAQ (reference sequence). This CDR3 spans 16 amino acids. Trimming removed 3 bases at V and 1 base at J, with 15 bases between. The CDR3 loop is CASSLSATEHNYGYTF. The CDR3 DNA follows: TGTGCCAGCAGCTTGAGCGCGACAGAACATAACTATGGCTACACCTTC.

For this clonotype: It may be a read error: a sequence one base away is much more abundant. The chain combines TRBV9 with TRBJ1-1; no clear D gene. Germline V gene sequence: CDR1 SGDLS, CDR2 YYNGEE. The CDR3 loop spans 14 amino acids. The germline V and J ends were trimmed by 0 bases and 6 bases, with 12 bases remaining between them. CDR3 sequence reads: CASSVGVQESEAFF. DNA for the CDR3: TGTGCCAGCAGCGTAGGGGTCCAGGAGTCTGAAGCTTTCTTT.

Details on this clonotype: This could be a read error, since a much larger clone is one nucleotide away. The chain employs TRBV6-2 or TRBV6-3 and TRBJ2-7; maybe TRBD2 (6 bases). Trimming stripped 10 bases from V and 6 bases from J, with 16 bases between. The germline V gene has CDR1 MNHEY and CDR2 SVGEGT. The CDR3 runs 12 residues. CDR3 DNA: TGTGCCACCAGCACGCGGGATGGCGAGCAGTACTTC. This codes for CATSTRDGEQYF.

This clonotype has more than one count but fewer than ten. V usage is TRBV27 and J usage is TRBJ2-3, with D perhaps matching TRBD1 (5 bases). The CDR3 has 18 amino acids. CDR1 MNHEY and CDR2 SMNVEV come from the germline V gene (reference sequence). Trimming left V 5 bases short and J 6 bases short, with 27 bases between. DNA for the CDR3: TGTGCCAGCAGTCCCCGCGGTAGTACACCCTTAGGGGTGGATACGCAGTATTTT. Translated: CASSPRGSTPLGVDTQYF.

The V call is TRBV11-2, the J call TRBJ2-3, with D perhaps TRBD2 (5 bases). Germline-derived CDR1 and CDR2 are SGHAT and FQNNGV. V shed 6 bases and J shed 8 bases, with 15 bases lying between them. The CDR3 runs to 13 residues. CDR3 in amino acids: CASRPTSEGTQYF. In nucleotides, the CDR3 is TGTGCCAGCAGGCCTACGAGCGAGGGTACGCAGTATTTT.

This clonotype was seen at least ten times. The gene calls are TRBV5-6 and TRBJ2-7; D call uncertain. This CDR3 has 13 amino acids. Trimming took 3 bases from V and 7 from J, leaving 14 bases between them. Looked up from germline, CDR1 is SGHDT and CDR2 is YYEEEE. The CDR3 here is CASSSGRTGEQYF. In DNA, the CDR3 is TGTGCCAGCAGCTCTGGACGGACGGGTGAGCAGTACTTC.

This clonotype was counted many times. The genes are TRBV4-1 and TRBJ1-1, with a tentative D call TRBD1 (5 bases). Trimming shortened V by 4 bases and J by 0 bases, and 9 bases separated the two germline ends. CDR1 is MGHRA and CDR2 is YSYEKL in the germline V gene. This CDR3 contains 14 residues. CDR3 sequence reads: CASSPEGLNTEAFF. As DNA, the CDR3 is TGCGCCAGCAGCCCTGAGGGACTGAACACTGAAGCTTTCTTT.

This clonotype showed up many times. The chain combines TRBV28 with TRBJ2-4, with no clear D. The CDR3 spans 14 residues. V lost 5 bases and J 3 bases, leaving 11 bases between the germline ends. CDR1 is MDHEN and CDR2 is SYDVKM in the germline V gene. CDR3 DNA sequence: TGTGCCAGCAGTCCAGATGTCGGCAAAAACATTCAGTACTTC. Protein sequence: CASSPDVGKNIQYF.

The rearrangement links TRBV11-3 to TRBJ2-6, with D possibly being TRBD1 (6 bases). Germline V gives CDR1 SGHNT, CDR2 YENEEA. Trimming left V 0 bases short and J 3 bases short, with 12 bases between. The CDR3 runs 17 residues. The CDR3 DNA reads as TGTGCCAGCAGCTTAGACTCCTCAGGGGTTGGGGCCAACGTCCTGACTTTC. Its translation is CASSLDSSGVGANVLTF.

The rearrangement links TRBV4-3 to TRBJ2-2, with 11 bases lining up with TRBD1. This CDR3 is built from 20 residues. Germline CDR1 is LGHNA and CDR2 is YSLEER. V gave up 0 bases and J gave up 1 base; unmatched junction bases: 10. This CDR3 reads CASSQDDPGTGGWNTGELFF. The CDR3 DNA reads TGCGCCAGCAGCCAAGATGATCCCGGGACAGGGGGATGGAACACCGGGGAGCTGTTTTTT.

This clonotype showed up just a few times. The CDR3 DNA follows: TGTGCTAGTGGTTTGGAAGGGAGCACAGATACGCAGTATTTT. This sequence encodes CASGLEGSTDTQYF. The chain links TRBV12-5 to TRBJ2-3; D is unclear. In germline, CDR1 is LGHNT, CDR2 FRNRAP. The CDR3 runs 14 residues. Trimming took 1 base from V and 0 from J, leaving 5 bases between them.